This passage covers 32 T cell receptor beta chains from one sample sequenced in a study of T cells after yellow fever vaccination. TCRdb reprocessed the 5' RACE reads with MiXCR, giving one entry per CDR3 protein. The sample includes approximately 550,000 distinct CDR3 sequences, around 21% of them seen just once. Sample: PBMCs, taken 15 days after the yellow fever booster vaccination. These receptors all come from a man aged 30-40 years who received the YFV17D yellow fever vaccine.

This clonotype appeared a few times. The rearrangement joins TRBV6-2 or TRBV6-3 to TRBJ2-1, with D maybe TRBD2 (6 bases). The CDR3 consists of 16 residues. Germline loops: CDR1 MNHEY, CDR2 SVGEGT. V gave up 2 bases and J gave up 1 base, with 12 bases separating them. DNA for the CDR3: TGTGCCAGCAGTTACCTAGCGAAGGGATCCTACAATGAGCAGTTCTTC. Protein sequence: CASSYLAKGSYNEQFF.

The rearrangement uses TRBV20-1 and TRBJ1-1, with a possible D match to TRBD1 (6 bases). Per the germline V gene, CDR1 is DFQATT and CDR2 is SNEGSKA (reference sequence). This CDR3 contains 13 residues. The V end was cut by 2 bases, the J end by 1 base, with 8 bases between. CDR3 loop: CSARNRENTEAFF. Here the CDR3 DNA reads TGCAGTGCTAGAAACAGGGAGAACACTGAAGCTTTCTTT.

This clonotype occurred a few times. The chain combines TRBV10-3 with TRBJ2-7; TRBD2 is a possible D gene (6 bases). With 3 bases removed from V and 6 bases from J, the gap between germline ends came to 9 bases. CDR3 size: 12 residues. In germline, CDR1 is ENHRY, CDR2 SYGVKD. The CDR3 protein is CAISDAGPEQYF. The CDR3 DNA reads TGTGCCATCAGTGATGCGGGGCCCGAGCAGTACTTC.

This clonotype has a handful of counts. The chain carries TRBV7-9 and TRBJ2-7, with D maybe TRBD2 (6 bases). This CDR3 is 14 amino acids long. The V and J ends lost 5 bases and 5 bases respectively, with 16 bases between them. CDR1 is SEHNR, CDR2 FQNEAQ, per germline (reference sequence). CDR3 sequence (DNA): TGTGCCAGCAGCGCCCCGACTAGTTTTCACGAGCAGTACTTC. As protein: CASSAPTSFHEQYF. The complete variable domain, with remaining parts taken from reference TRBV7-9 and TRBJ2-7, reads DTGVSQNPRHKITKRGQNVTFRCDPISEHNRLYWYRQTLGQGPEFLTYFQNEAQLEKSRLLSDRFSAERPKGSFSTLEIQRTEQGDSAMYLCASSAPTSFHEQYFGPGTRLTVT.

This chain uses TRBV20-1 with TRBJ2-1; D gene ambiguous. The CDR3 is 14 amino acids. V was pared by 3 bases and J by 0 bases, with 9 bases between. Germline V lookup: CDR1 DFQATT, CDR2 SNEGSKA (reference sequence). The CDR3 region is CSASVAHSYNEQFF. The CDR3, as DNA: TGCAGTGCTAGCGTGGCTCACTCCTACAATGAGCAGTTCTTC.

V usage is TRBV25-1 and J usage is TRBJ1-2, with D possibly TRBD1 on 5 matching bases. CDR1 is MGHDK, CDR2 SYGVNS, per germline. Deletions cut 3 bases from V and 2 bases from J, with 25 bases between. This CDR3 has 19 residues. CDR3 bases: TGTGCCAGCAGTGATGGGATAGGAACCGGCACAGGCCGAAACTATGGCTACACCTTC. Translated, it gives CASSDGIGTGTGRNYGYTF.

This clonotype has more than one count but fewer than ten. The chain's CDR3 is CASSLELGRLAARDTQYF. Written as DNA, the CDR3 is TGTGCCAGCAGTTTGGAGTTGGGGAGACTAGCGGCGAGAGATACGCAGTATTTT. This rearrangement joins TRBV12-3 or TRBV12-4 to TRBJ2-3, with 9 bases that match TRBD2. V lost 3 bases and J lost 5; bases outside the gene matches: 15. The CDR3 is made up of 18 amino acids.

This clonotype came up a few times. The chain carries TRBV6-2 or TRBV6-3 and TRBJ2-7; 8 positions agree with TRBD2. The CDR3 extends over 20 amino acids. The V gene end was trimmed by 2 bases and the J gene end by 4 bases; junction bases not matched to a gene: 22. Germline V gene data show CDR1 as MNHEY and CDR2 as SVGEGT. This CDR3 reads CASSYVLSAGEVFVYYEQYF. Written as DNA, the CDR3 is TGTGCCAGCAGTTACGTCCTTTCAGCGGGAGAGGTGTTCGTTTATTACGAGCAGTACTTC.

The J gene is TRBJ2-7, the V gene TRBV20-1, with D perhaps matching TRBD2 (5 bases). Trimming removed 1 base from V and 2 bases from J, with 9 bases in between. Looked up from germline, CDR1 is DFQATT and CDR2 is SNEGSKA (reference sequence). CDR3 length: 13 amino acids. The CDR3 nucleotides read TGCAGTGCTAGAGCTCCGGGAACCTACGAGCAGTACTTC. Residues: CSARAPGTYEQYF.

This clonotype has just a few counts. CDR3 residues: CSATPRTMSSTDTQYF. CDR3 bases: TGCAGTGCTACTCCCCGTACAATGTCTAGCACAGATACGCAGTATTTT. V gene TRBV20-1 combines with J gene TRBJ2-3; D remains ambiguous. This CDR3 region has 16 residues. Germline lookup yields CDR1 DFQATT and CDR2 SNEGSKA (reference sequence). Deletions cut 4 bases from V and 0 bases from J, with 17 bases between.

The rearrangement links TRBV12-3 or TRBV12-4 to TRBJ2-5; D uncertain. V was trimmed by 3 bases and J by 2 bases, leaving 13 bases between them. This CDR3 region has 15 residues. DNA for the CDR3: TGTGCCAGCAGTTTGGGATTGGGATTACAAGAGACCCAGTACTTC. Translation gives CASSLGLGLQETQYF.

The CDR3 DNA reads TGTGCCAGCACACTAGCGGGCACGGACAATGAGCAGTTCTTC. This gives the protein CASTLAGTDNEQFF. The chain joins TRBV3-1 to TRBJ2-1, with TRBD2 matching 9 bases. Germline-derived CDR1 and CDR2 are LGHDT and YNNKEL (reference sequence). V lost 7 bases to trimming and J lost 5 bases; unmatched junction nucleotides: 6. The CDR3 length is 14 residues.

V usage is TRBV29-1 and J usage is TRBJ2-1; 10 bases line up with TRBD1. V lost 3 bases to trimming and J lost 5 bases; unmatched junction nucleotides: 16. The CDR3 covers 18 residues. Germline CDR1 reads SQVTM; CDR2 reads ANQGSEA. CDR3 protein: CSVDSFPGQGTLDNEQFF. CDR3 sequence (DNA): TGCAGCGTTGATTCATTCCCGGGACAGGGGACCCTAGACAATGAGCAGTTCTTC.

In this sample, this clonotype turned up a few times. The genes are TRBV6-4 and TRBJ2-7; the D is unclear. This CDR3 has 18 residues. Germline-derived CDR1 and CDR2 are MRHNA and SNTAGT. The ends were cut back, 2 bases at V and 2 bases at J, with 22 bases in the middle. The CDR3 nucleotides read TGTGCCAGCAGTGACCTCCCTTGGGTGGCCTTAACACCCTACGAGCAGTACTTC. Its translation is CASSDLPWVALTPYEQYF.

This clonotype occurred a few times. The chain recombines TRBV20-1 with TRBJ2-5, with TRBD1 matching over 7 bases. The CDR3 is made up of 17 amino acids. Germline CDR1 DFQATT, CDR2 SNEGSKA (reference sequence). V lost 0 bases and J lost 2; bases outside the gene matches: 12. CDR3 region: CSARDPGQAVVQETQYF. For the CDR3, the DNA is TGCAGTGCTAGAGATCCAGGACAGGCGGTAGTTCAAGAGACCCAGTACTTC.

This chain connects TRBV10-3 to TRBJ1-2; possibly TRBD1 for D (6 bases). The germline V and J ends were trimmed by 6 bases and 5 bases, with 13 bases remaining between them. Germline assignment: CDR1 ENHRY and CDR2 SYGVKD. The CDR3 sequence is 13 residues long. The CDR3: CAIRPGQHYGYTF. CDR3 coding DNA: TGTGCCATCAGACCCGGACAGCATTATGGCTACACCTTC.

This sequence joins TRBV7-2 and TRBJ2-1; weak D call: TRBD1 (6 bases). The CDR3 has 14 amino acids. V lost 2 bases and J 7 bases, leaving 12 bases between the germline ends. The germline CDR1 and CDR2 sequences are SGHTA and FQGNSA. This CDR3 reads CASSLQGLANEQFF. CDR3 nucleotide sequence: TGTGCCAGCAGCTTACAGGGGCTGGCGAATGAGCAGTTCTTC.

This clonotype has a count of ten or more. This chain connects TRBV6-5 to TRBJ2-1, with 10 bases aligning to TRBD2. CDR1 is MNHEY and CDR2 is SVGAGI in the germline V gene. This CDR3 region has 17 residues. V gave up 2 bases and J gave up 4 bases; unmatched junction bases: 8. The CDR3 DNA reads as TGTGCCAGCAGTTACCGAAGGACTAGCGGCAGTTACAATGAGCAGTTCTTC. It is translated as CASSYRRTSGSYNEQFF.

V usage is TRBV10-2 and J usage is TRBJ1-5, with unresolved D. From germline, CDR1 is WSHSY and CDR2 SAAADI. Trimming pared 3 bases from V and 1 base from J, leaving 7 bases between. The CDR3 has 14 amino acids. The CDR3 DNA is TGCGCCAGCAGTGACCGGGCCAGCAATCAGCCCCAGCATTTT. Amino acid sequence: CASSDRASNQPQHF.

The chain couples TRBV2 to TRBJ2-5; 9 nucleotides agree with TRBD2. CDR3 length: 14 residues. Germline V gene sequence: CDR1 SNHLY, CDR2 FYNNEI. V trimming: 4 bases; J trimming: 7 bases; junction bases outside the gene matches: 7. The CDR3 region is CASSVLAGEGTQYF. CDR3 DNA: TGTGCCAGCAGTGTTTTAGCGGGAGAGGGGACCCAGTACTTC.

In its sample, this clonotype was seen many times. The V and J genes are TRBV5-5 and TRBJ1-2; no clear D. CDR3 size: 13 residues. Germline CDR1 reads SGHKS; CDR2 reads YYEKEE (reference sequence). V lost 0 bases, J lost 4 bases, and 7 bases lay in between. The CDR3 region is CASSLDGAYGYTF. CDR3 nucleotide sequence: TGTGCCAGCAGCTTGGACGGAGCCTATGGCTACACCTTC.

This clonotype was seen a few times. V is TRBV7-9 and J is TRBJ1-2; D gene unclear. The CDR3 extends over 12 amino acids. Trimming stripped 1 base from V and 8 bases from J, with 8 bases between. Germline lookup yields CDR1 SEHNR and CDR2 FQNEAQ (reference sequence). CDR3 protein: CASSLVSWGYTF. CDR3 coding DNA: TGTGCCAGCAGCTTAGTTTCTTGGGGCTACACCTTC. Supplemented by reference TRBV7-9 and TRBJ1-2, the full variable domain reads DTGVSQNPRHKITKRGQNVTFRCDPISEHNRLYWYRQTLGQGPEFLTYFQNEAQLEKSRLLSDRFSAERPKGSFSTLEIQRTEQGDSAMYLCASSLVSWGYTFGSGTRLTVV.

This clonotype was found a few times. This chain links TRBV10-3 with TRBJ2-3; a possible D gene is TRBD2 (6 bases). Germline V gives CDR1 ENHRY, CDR2 SYGVKD. The CDR3 totals 14 residues. V dropped 2 bases and J dropped 6 bases, with 12 bases sitting between them. The CDR3 sequence: CAISEAGSRDTQYF. As DNA, the CDR3 is TGTGCCATCAGTGAGGCGGGGTCCAGGGATACGCAGTATTTT.

This clonotype was seen a handful of times. This chain uses TRBV29-1 with TRBJ2-3, with D possibly called TRBD1 or TRBD2 (5 bases each). The germline V gene encodes CDR1 SQVTM and CDR2 ANQGSEA. Between the trimmed V and J ends, which lost 5 bases and 4 bases, there was a span of 7 bases. The CDR3 length is 11 residues. The CDR3 reads CSVQGADTQYF. The CDR3 nucleotides read TGCAGCGTTCAGGGAGCAGATACGCAGTATTTT.

The chain carries TRBV12-3 or TRBV12-4 and TRBJ2-1; tentative D call: TRBD2 (6 bases). The CDR3 runs 17 residues. Trimming stripped 4 bases from V and 4 bases from J, with 20 bases between. CDR3 protein: CASSSRRSGSTYNEQFF. The DNA for the CDR3 is TGTGCCAGCAGTTCCCGACGTAGCGGATCGACTTACAATGAGCAGTTCTTC.

CDR3 nucleotides: TGTGCCAGCAGTTACAAGCACGAGCAGTACTTC. It yields the protein CASSYKHEQYF. The J gene is TRBJ2-7, the V gene TRBV12-3 or TRBV12-4; D not certain. Trimming stripped 4 bases from V and 5 bases from J, with 6 bases between. The CDR3 is made up of 11 amino acids.

This clonotype has just a few counts. CDR3 DNA: TGTGCCAGCAGCCTCTACGAGGATTCACCCCTCCACTTT. It encodes CASSLYEDSPLHF. V usage is TRBV7-9 and J usage is TRBJ1-6; D gene ambiguous. This CDR3 is 13 amino acids long. Trimming cost V 5 bases and J 8 bases, with 10 bases left between them. CDR1 SEHNR and CDR2 FQNEAQ come from the germline V gene (reference sequence).

The chain employs TRBV29-1 and TRBJ2-7; no definite D call. Germline V gives CDR1 SQVTM, CDR2 ANQGSEA. The CDR3 is 12 amino acids. The CDR3 spells CSFFADSYEQYF. Written as DNA, the CDR3 is TGCAGTTTCTTTGCGGATTCCTACGAGCAGTACTTC.

In this sample, this clonotype turned up a few times. The chain recombines TRBV20-1 with TRBJ2-2; 8 positions agree with TRBD2. The ends lost 3 bases at V and 9 bases at J; junction bases unmatched: 9. Per the germline V gene, CDR1 is DFQATT and CDR2 is SNEGSKA (reference sequence). This CDR3 region has 14 residues. CDR3 in amino acids: CSARPAGAIRELFF. The CDR3 region has the DNA TGCAGTGCTAGGCCAGCGGGAGCTATTCGGGAGCTGTTTTTT.

The genes are TRBV20-1 and TRBJ2-7; D gene unclear. The CDR3 is made up of 14 amino acids. Germline values: CDR1 DFQATT, CDR2 SNEGSKA (reference sequence). CDR3 nucleotide sequence: TGCAGACCGGCCGCAGGAACGGCCAACTACGAGCAGTACTTC. This translates into CRPAAGTANYEQYF.

In its sample, this clonotype was seen once. V gene TRBV20-1 combines with J gene TRBJ2-1; 15 nucleotides agree with TRBD2. This CDR3 is built from 16 residues. CDR1 is DFQATT, CDR2 SNEGSKA, per germline (reference sequence). The CDR3 loop reads CCASGLAGGPPDEQFF. The CDR3 DNA sequence: TGCTGCGCTAGCGGACTAGCGGGAGGGCCTCCCGATGAGCAGTTCTTC.

This clonotype was observed a handful of times. This chain links TRBV23-1 with TRBJ2-4, with a tentative D call TRBD2 (5 bases). TRBV23-1 is placed among ORFs of uncertain function. The CDR3 covers 12 residues. With 0 bases removed from V and 14 bases from J, the gap between germline ends came to 11 bases. The chain's CDR3 is CASSQSAGPKYF. The CDR3 nucleotides are TGCGCCAGCAGTCAATCTGCGGGCCCAAAGTACTTC.